The next 31 T cell receptor beta chains were all read from a single sample in a study of T cell changes during pregnancy in multiple sclerosis. The table came from immunoSEQ multiplex PCR; TCRdb's copy has only in-frame clones and leaves some out. The table records roughly 80,000 clones, approximately 91% of them present only once. Source: peripheral blood, taken before pregnancy. Every receptor here comes from a female donor with multiple sclerosis, enrolled in a pregnancy study.

This chain links TRBV4-1 with TRBJ2-5, with 7 bases matching TRBD1. The J call is uncertain, as TRBJ2-7 better fits the DNA end. The germline V gene has CDR1 MGHRA and CDR2 YSYEKL. The CDR3 contains 16 residues. The CDR3 loop is CASSQGTAGGAYEQYF. The CDR3 region has the DNA TGCGCCAGCAGCCAAGGAACGGCAGGGGGAGCCTACGAGCAGTACTTC.

The chain recombines TRBV14 with TRBJ1-6; possible D gene TRBD1, 5 bases. CDR3 length equals 13 residues. With 4 bases removed from V and 8 bases from J, the gap between germline ends came to 9 bases. CDR1 is SGHDN and CDR2 is FVKESK in the germline V gene. The CDR3 nucleotides are TGTGCCAGCAGCCTAACAGGTGATTCACCCCTCCACTTT. Translated, it gives CASSLTGDSPLHF. Together with reference TRBV14 and TRBJ1-6, the CDR3 gives the full variable domain: EAGVTQFPSHSVIEKGQTVTLRCDPISGHDNLYWYRRVMGKEIKFLLHFVKESKQDESGMPNNRFLAERTGGTYSTLKVQPAELEDSGVYFCASSLTGDSPLHFGNGTRLTVT.

The rearrangement links TRBV7-2 to TRBJ2-6; D unclear. Germline lookup yields CDR1 SGHTA and CDR2 FQGNSA. The CDR3 has 15 amino acids. Trimming shortened V by 3 bases and J by 1 base, and 7 bases separated the two germline ends. As DNA, the CDR3 is TGTGCCAGCAGCTTTATGTTTTCTGGGGCCAACGTCCTGACTTTC. Encoded protein: CASSFMFSGANVLTF.

This clone was observed a single time. The genes are TRBV9 and TRBJ1-1; possibly TRBD1 for D (6 bases). Trimming took off 3 bases at V and 6 bases at J, with 9 bases between the two ends. CDR3 length: 12 amino acids. Germline V CDR1 and CDR2: SGDLS, YYNGEE. The CDR3 is CASSGRTAEAFF. CDR3 sequence (DNA): TGTGCCAGCAGCGGACGGACAGCTGAAGCTTTCTTT.

This rearrangement joins TRBV9 to TRBJ2-7; 10 nucleotides align to TRBD1. The CDR3 runs 15 residues. The germline gives CDR1 SGDLS, CDR2 YYNGEE. J lost 5 bases, V lost 0 bases, and 5 bases had no gene match. CDR3 sequence reads: CASSVGGQGHHEQYF. CDR3 coding DNA: TGTGCCAGCAGCGTAGGGGGACAGGGGCACCACGAGCAGTACTTC.

V and J are TRBV4-3 and TRBJ1-2; D not resolved. This CDR3 has 13 residues. The germline V and J ends were trimmed by 0 bases and 8 bases, with 10 bases remaining between them. Germline CDR1 is LGHNA and CDR2 is YSLEER. The CDR3 DNA follows: TGCGCCAGCAGCCAAGATTCGCGGTTAGGCTACACCTTC. Its protein is CASSQDSRLGYTF.

The chain recombines TRBV30 with TRBJ1-1; D is unresolved. This CDR3 region has 13 residues. Trimming cost V 1 base and J 4 bases, with 10 bases left between them. In germline, CDR1 is GTSNPN, CDR2 SVGIG (reference sequence). The CDR3 region has the DNA TGTGCCTGGAGTGAAGGAGGCGGCACTGAAGCTTTCTTT. Its translation: CAWSEGGGTEAFF.

V and J are TRBV28 and TRBJ2-7, with D unresolved. There are 14 residues in the CDR3. Trimming removed 0 bases from V and 1 base from J, with 7 bases in between. The germline V gene encodes CDR1 MDHEN and CDR2 SYDVKM. The CDR3 reads CASSLWASSYEQYF. The CDR3 DNA sequence: TGTGCCAGCAGTTTATGGGCCAGTTCCTACGAGCAGTACTTC.

The chain links TRBV28 to TRBJ2-5, with 7 bases lining up with TRBD1. The CDR3 totals 14 residues. The V and J ends lost 1 base and 4 bases, in that order; junction bases with no gene match: 3. Germline CDR1 is MDHEN and CDR2 is SYDVKM. CDR3 sequence reads: CASSLLAGGETQYF. In nucleotides, the CDR3 is TGTGCCAGCAGTTTATTGGCAGGGGGAGAGACCCAGTACTTC.

The CDR3 nucleotides read TGTGCCAGCAGTATTAGGGGCACTGAAGCTTTCTTT. This codes for CASSIRGTEAFF. The chain employs TRBV25-1 and TRBJ1-1; TRBD1 is a possible D gene (5 bases). Germline V gives CDR1 MGHDK, CDR2 SYGVNS. Deletions cut 5 bases from V and 4 bases from J, with 8 bases between. This CDR3 has 12 amino acids.

This rearrangement joins TRBV28 to TRBJ1-1, with 8 bases matching TRBD1. V shed 0 bases and J 9 bases; nucleotides not matched to a gene: 9. Germline lookup yields CDR1 MDHEN and CDR2 SYDVKM. The CDR3 is 15 amino acids. The CDR3 sequence is CASSLWGRQGKKAFF. DNA for the CDR3: TGTGCCAGCAGTTTATGGGGTAGACAGGGGAAGAAAGCTTTCTTT.

The V gene is TRBV9, the J gene TRBJ2-7; 8 bases map to TRBD2. CDR3 length: 15 amino acids. The ends lost 4 bases at V and 1 base at J; junction bases unmatched: 7. From germline, CDR1 is SGDLS and CDR2 YYNGEE. CDR3 nucleotide sequence: TGTGCCAGCAGCATCGCCGGGACTAGGTCCTACGAGCAGTACTTC. This encodes CASSIAGTRSYEQYF.

This clone is a singleton in its sample. The gene calls are TRBV7-9 and TRBJ1-4, with TRBD1 identical over 8 bases. This CDR3 comprises 15 residues. The V gene end was trimmed by 4 bases and the J gene end by 6 bases; junction bases not matched to a gene: 7. The germline V gene encodes CDR1 SEHNR and CDR2 FQNEAQ (reference sequence). CDR3 in DNA: TGTGCCAGCAGCTCTCCACAGGGGGTGGATGAAAAACTGTTTTTT. The encoded protein is CASSSPQGVDEKLFF.

This clone was observed a handful of times. The V call is TRBV4-1, the J call TRBJ1-1, with TRBD1 identical over 9 bases. The CDR3 spans 15 residues. In germline, CDR1 is MGHRA, CDR2 YSYEKL. After removal of 4 bases from V and 4 bases from J, the junction contained 7 bases not matched to a gene. CDR3 in amino acids: CASSPRTGVSTEAFF. As DNA, the CDR3 is TGCGCCAGCAGCCCACGGACAGGGGTGAGCACTGAAGCTTTCTTT.

In regard to this clone: The sample holds other DNA sequences that translate to the same CDR3. The V call is TRBV6-4, the J call TRBJ2-3; 8 nucleotides align to TRBD2. Germline V gene sequence: CDR1 MRHNA, CDR2 SNTAGT. The CDR3 has 14 residues. With V trimmed by 4 bases and J by 1 base, 1 base remained unmatched. The CDR3 loop is CASSVSGGTDTQYF. The CDR3 DNA sequence: TGTGCCAGCAGTGTTAGCGGGGGCACAGATACGCAGTATTTT.

The rearrangement uses TRBV27 and TRBJ1-5; D is perhaps TRBD1 (5 bases). Per germline, CDR1 MNHEY and CDR2 SMNVEV (reference sequence). Trimming stripped 8 bases from V and 4 bases from J, with 9 bases between. CDR3 length equals 12 residues. CDR3 sequence reads: CASGRGNQPQHF. CDR3 nucleotide sequence: TGTGCCAGCGGTAGGGGAAATCAGCCCCAGCATTTT.

This clone was seen a single time. V usage is TRBV15 and J usage is TRBJ2-6, with 8 bases aligning to TRBD1. Germline V gene lookup returns CDR1 LNHNV and CDR2 YYDKDF (reference sequence). With 2 bases clipped from V and 2 bases from J, the junction kept 5 bases outside the gene matches. The CDR3 totals 17 residues. In nucleotides, the CDR3 is TGTGCCACCAGCAGATTGGACAGGGTCCCTGGGGCCAACGTCCTGACTTTC. Its protein product is CATSRLDRVPGANVLTF.

The chain combines TRBV4-1 with TRBJ1-4, with D possibly being TRBD1 (5 bases). Trimming cost V 4 bases and J 4 bases, with 16 bases left between them. The germline V gene has CDR1 MGHRA and CDR2 YSYEKL. The CDR3 extends over 16 amino acids. The CDR3 DNA reads as TGCGCCAGCAGCCTCCCGGGGGGATGGGGTAATGAAAAACTGTTTTTT. It is translated as CASSLPGGWGNEKLFF.

V gene TRBV5-8 combines with J gene TRBJ2-7; D gene ambiguous. The germline V and J ends were trimmed by 3 bases and 7 bases, with 20 bases remaining between them. CDR1 SGHTS and CDR2 YDEGEE come from the germline V gene. The CDR3 is 15 residues long. This chain's CDR3 is CASSSLAVQVREQYF. The CDR3 region has the DNA TGTGCCAGCAGCTCCCTGGCAGTGCAGGTTCGGGAGCAGTACTTC.

This clone was detected only once. The rearrangement links TRBV2 to TRBJ1-4; possibly TRBD1 for D (6 bases). The germline gives CDR1 SNHLY, CDR2 FYNNEI. This CDR3 comprises 13 residues. The germline V and J ends were trimmed by 5 bases and 6 bases, with 10 bases remaining between them. CDR3 DNA: TGTGCCAGCAGTAATTACAGGGATGAAAAACTGTTTTTT. Protein: CASSNYRDEKLFF.

V gene TRBV11-2 combines with J gene TRBJ2-2, with 7 bases matching TRBD1. Germline-derived CDR1 and CDR2 are SGHAT and FQNNGV. V dropped 3 bases and J dropped 8; count of bases not matched to a gene: 12. CDR3 length equals 16 residues. CDR3 residues: CASSFPGQRIPGELFF. For the CDR3, the DNA is TGTGCCAGCAGCTTCCCGGGACAGAGGATCCCTGGGGAGCTGTTTTTT.

The CDR3 DNA reads TGTGCCAGTAGTATCGTTAGCGTCGTAACCGGGGAGCTGTTTTTT. Translated, it gives CASSIVSVVTGELFF. The chain recombines TRBV19 with TRBJ2-2; TRBD2 might be the D (5 bases). V was trimmed by 3 bases and J by 5 bases, leaving 13 bases between them. The CDR3 consists of 15 residues. CDR1 is LNHDA, CDR2 SQIVND, per germline (reference sequence).

The chain employs TRBV7-8 and TRBJ1-1, with 8 bases that match TRBD1. Germline values: CDR1 SGHVS, CDR2 FQNEAQ. With V trimmed by 3 bases and J by 5 bases, 2 bases remained unmatched. There are 13 residues in the CDR3. In DNA form, the CDR3 reads TGTGCCAGCAGCTTGACAGGGGAAACTGAAGCTTTCTTT. It codes for CASSLTGETEAFF.

The chain has TRBV7-9 and TRBJ2-2; 9 bases map to TRBD1. The CDR3 is 13 residues long. Trimming at V came to 9 bases and at J to 4 bases, leaving 3 bases not matched to a gene. Germline V gives CDR1 SEHNR, CDR2 FQNEAQ (reference sequence). The CDR3 is CASGQGSTGELFF. In DNA, the CDR3 is TGTGCCAGTGGACAGGGGAGCACCGGGGAGCTGTTTTTT.

This rearrangement joins TRBV9 to TRBJ1-4; 10 bases map to TRBD1. CDR3 length: 16 residues. V was clipped by 3 bases and J by 7 bases; unmatched bases: 9. Germline loops: CDR1 SGDLS, CDR2 YYNGEE. The CDR3 DNA reads TGTGCCAGCAGCGAGGCGGGGACAGGGGAGGGTGAAAAACTGTTTTTT. It is translated as CASSEAGTGEGEKLFF.

The sample holds a few counts of this clone. This chain's CDR3 is CASSQVPTGGELFF. CDR3 in DNA: TGCGCCAGCAGCCAAGTGCCGACTGGCGGGGAGCTGTTTTTT. J is TRBJ2-2 and V is TRBV4-3, with D hard to call. The CDR3 totals 14 residues. V gave up 1 base and J gave up 7 bases, with 10 bases separating them. Germline V gene sequence: CDR1 LGHNA, CDR2 YSLEER.

The CDR3 nucleotides read TGTGCCAGCAGTTACTCGGACAGGGGGCCTGTAGAGACCCAGTACTTC. Its translation is CASSYSDRGPVETQYF. This rearrangement joins TRBV6-6 to TRBJ2-5; 11 nucleotides align to TRBD1. Looked up from germline, CDR1 is MNHNY and CDR2 is SVGAGI (reference sequence). Trimming took 0 bases from V and 4 from J; bases not matched to a gene: 4. This CDR3 has 16 amino acids.

J is TRBJ1-6 and V is TRBV30; 7 nucleotides align to TRBD1. The germline V gene encodes CDR1 GTSNPN and CDR2 SVGIG (reference sequence). This CDR3 comprises 15 residues. V dropped 3 bases and J dropped 6; count of bases not matched to a gene: 8. The CDR3 here is CAWSPGGMVNSPLHF. The CDR3, as DNA: TGTGCCTGGAGCCCAGGGGGTATGGTTAATTCACCCCTCCACTTT. Based on the CDR3 plus reference TRBV30 and TRBJ1-6, the full variable domain is SQTIHQWPATLVQPVGSPLSLECTVEGTSNPNLYWYRQAAGRGLQLLFYSVGIGQISSEVPQNLSASRPQDRQFILSSKKLLLSDSGFYLCAWSPGGMVNSPLHFGNGTRLTVT.

This clone was seen only once. The chain recombines TRBV6-6 with TRBJ1-5, with D perhaps matching TRBD1 (5 bases). This CDR3 is 11 amino acids long. Between the trimmed V and J ends, which lost 5 bases and 11 bases, there was a span of 10 bases. Germline V gives CDR1 MNHNY, CDR2 SVGAGI (reference sequence). This chain's CDR3 is CASSVGGTQHF. As DNA, the CDR3 is TGTGCCAGCAGTGTGGGGGGGACCCAGCATTTT.

This clone showed up just a few times. This chain connects TRBV7-3 to TRBJ2-2; D not resolved. From germline, CDR1 is SGHTA and CDR2 FQGTGA. Trimming left V 5 bases short and J 0 bases short, with 4 bases between. The CDR3 sequence is 13 residues long. CDR3 loop: CASSPANTGELFF. CDR3 bases: TGTGCCAGCAGCCCTGCGAACACCGGGGAGCTGTTTTTT.

The chain has TRBV4-1 and TRBJ1-2; TRBD1 is a possible D gene (6 bases). Trimming cost V 1 base and J 6 bases, with 18 bases left between them. The CDR3 length is 16 residues. CDR1 and CDR2 (germline): MGHRA, YSYEKL. CDR3 loop: CASSQGPSGVSNGYTF. DNA for the CDR3: TGCGCCAGCAGCCAAGGGCCATCAGGGGTCTCGAATGGCTACACCTTC.